This T cell receptor beta chain was sequenced for a study of shared clonotypes between healthy human individuals (TCRdb year 2020). Regarding the complete study: Two women and a few men aged 18 to 49 years were included in the cohort. For each donor, CD4 naive and CD4 memory were each given three plates, CD8 naive was given two plates, and CD8 memory was given one plate. The study deeply sequenced blood TCR repertoires of about five healthy adults to estimate repertoire size and the extent of clonotype sharing between individuals. To increase sequencing depth and limit assay-specific biases, different laboratories used diverse techniques to prepare libraries and sequence TCR repertoires. Per donor, leukapheresis produced somewhere between about 0.9 and 10 billion PBMCs.

CDR1 SQVTM and CDR2 ANQGSEA are derived from the germline V gene. The CDR3 starts with the cysteine, ends with the phenylalanine, and has 13 residues. The sequence is cut down to CDR3 DNA, 39 bases in frame from base 1. Trimming costs V 6 bases and J 1 base, and their ends lie 12 bases apart. CD8 naive samples were CD45RO-negative cells positively selected for CCR7, giving a CD45RA+CCR7+ population that excluded TemRA cells. Donors were healthy HIV-negative adults with no recently reported acute infections or vaccinations. Every donor was a Caucasian adult living in Nashville, Tennessee, USA. Blood was obtained by leukapheresis, after which PBMCs were separated by Ficoll-Histopaque density gradient centrifugation and cryopreserved in liquid nitrogen vapor phase. Analytical flow cytometry was used to check the purity and quantity of every magnetically sorted T cell population. Each sorted fraction had its genomic DNA isolated and then quantified by UV absorbance on a Nanodrop 2000c.

Using the deep immunoSEQ assay, TCR CDR3 regions were amplified from genomic DNA by multiplex PCR. For each cell subset, the extracted genomic DNA was distributed evenly across all wells of several immunoSEQ 96-well plates, and each plate served as one replicate. For sorted subsets, about 200 ng genomic DNA, equal to some 28,000 T cell genomes, was loaded into each replicate PCR. Purified libraries were quantified with a Qubit 3.0 fluorometer, sized on a Bioanalyzer 2100, and re-quantified with the KAPA Library Quantification kit. A separate single-read 150-cycle Illumina NextSeq 550 flow cell was used to sequence each immunoSEQ 96-well plate. In the original analysis: The immunoSEQ output contained only junctional sequences without quality scores, so filtering could not match that applied to full-length reads. To assign V/J genes and CDR3, sequences were annotated using PyIR, a Python wrapper for IgBLAST v1.9, with IMGT germline references. Reads with weak V/J assignments (E-value above 1e-6), missing CDR3, stop codons, out-of-frame junctions, or ambiguous translated residues were removed. V3J clonotypes were defined by identical inferred V gene, J gene, and CDR3 amino acid sequence. The percentage overlap between two repertoires was calculated by dividing the number of shared unique clonotypes by the size of the smaller repertoire. Richness of each repertoire was evaluated using RTK rarefaction, the Chao1 estimator, and Recon v2.1 estimates of unobserved clonotypes. For all TCRbeta clonotypes obtained by the gDNA method from a few donors, generation probabilities were computed with OLGA. Sourced from immuneACCESS, this table was stored by TCRdb with only in-frame sequences that have V and J called. A share of the clones is absent; for the studies checked, an unresolved V gene accounts for under half, and the remainder has no known explanation. V, J and clone size derive from that table, while D and trimming were established from the DNA sequence. In this sample the table shows over 2,000,000 clones, approximately 92% of which occur a single time. The ten top clones hold more than 1.5% of the sample.

What the research found in general, with its limitations: Based on pairwise subsampling, the degree of clonotype sharing among donors was expected to be affected by sequencing depth. Incomplete sequencing was indicated by rarefaction of sorted-subset datasets, despite the large sequencing depth. Higher generation probabilities were observed for clonotypes shared by all four sorted-subset donors than for non-shared clonotypes. Naive subsets generally had larger estimated clonotype richness than memory subsets. When several donors were compared, the shared fraction of clonotypes was 5% to 6.5% for naive CD4, 3.5% for naive CD8, 2% to 2.5% for memory CD4, and about 0.36% for memory CD8. Because the study included a small number of donors, the genetic and exposure-history diversity represented was limited. Only blood was sampled, and tissue TCR repertoires likely differ from those in blood.

Remarks on this clone: The clone's antigen remains unknown. Base qualities are not at hand, and no much larger clone is one base apart.

The sequence was obtained from a man aged 18 to 30 in good health. Some clones in this sample may be carry-over from other donors' samples. The rearranged chain carries TRBV29-1 and TRBJ2-5; 6 matching bases give a weak D call of TRBD1. The sequencing sample was made of naive CD8+ T cells from PBMCs. Interpreted using the paper, the cell subset or site label stands for: CD45RA+CCR7+. CDR3 protein: CSVWTVFQETQYF. The DNA sequence is TGCAGCGTGTGGACAGTCTTCCAAGAGACCCAGTACTTC.